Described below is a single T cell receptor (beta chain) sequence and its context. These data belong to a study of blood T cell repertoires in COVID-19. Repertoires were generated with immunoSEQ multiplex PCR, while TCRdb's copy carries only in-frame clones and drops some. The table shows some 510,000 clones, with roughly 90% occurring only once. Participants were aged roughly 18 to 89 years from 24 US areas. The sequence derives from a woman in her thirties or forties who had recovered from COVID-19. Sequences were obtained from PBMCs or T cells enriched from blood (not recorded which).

CDR3 coding DNA: TGCGCCAGCAGTACACAGGGAGGGGGTAACACTGAAGCTTTCTTT. Protein: CASSTQGGGNTEAFF. The chain has TRBV5-1 and TRBJ1-1, with D tentatively TRBD1 (6 bases). V lost 5 bases to trimming and J lost 2 bases, with 16 bases between them. This CDR3 region has 15 residues. Germline V gene lookup returns CDR1 SGHRS and CDR2 YFSETQ.